These T cell receptor beta chains were read from a single sample in a study of technical replicates of blood from a few donors. Data came from immunoSEQ multiplex PCR; TCRdb stores just in-frame clones and leaves some out. The sample has roughly 61,000 clones; roughly 97% are singletons. Sequencing was performed on T cells isolated from PBMCs. These TCRs come from a human donor in good health. Both conserved end residues are part of each CDR3. A D gene is named only where the DNA matches it firmly. Size is omitted from some rows. Given values are once, few, many or a class for expanded clones.

d_call	v_call	j_call	clone_size	cdr3_nt	cdr3_aa
TRBD1	TRBV14	TRBJ1-2	few	TGTGCCAGCAGCCCGACAGGGTATGGCTACACCTTC	CASSPTGYGYTF
-	TRBV7-6	TRBJ1-4	-	TGTGCCAGCAGCGGCCTCAAAAGTCGACGGGGAGGGAGAGAAAAACTGTTTTTT	CASSGLKSRRGGREKLFF
-	TRBV2	TRBJ2-5	-	TGTGCCAGCAGGATACTACCCTCAGAGACCCAGTACTTC	CASRILPSETQYF
TRBD1	TRBV27	TRBJ1-4	-	TGTGCCAGCAGCAACATCCGGGACAGGGGGGGTAATGAAAAACTGTTTTTT	CASSNIRDRGGNEKLFF
-	TRBV6-5	TRBJ1-2	-	TGTGCCAGCAGTTACCGAGGACAGTATGGTGGCTACACCTTC	CASSYRGQYGGYTF
-	TRBV6-5	TRBJ1-6	-	TGTGCCAGCAGCCCTATACAGCTATCACCCCTCCACTTT	CASSPIQLSPLHF
-	TRBV5-1	TRBJ2-5	-	TGCGCCAGCAGCTTGGGTGACAGTTCTCCTAGGGAGACCCAGTACTTC	CASSLGDSSPRETQYF
TRBD1	TRBV28	TRBJ1-1	-	TGTGCCAGCAGTTTAAATCAGTGGGGGACAGGGGGCAATATCTTT	CASSLNQWGTGGNIF
TRBD1	TRBV5-1	TRBJ1-6	-	TGCGCCAGCAGCTTGGGGGGACAGGGCAATTCACCCCTCCACTTT	CASSLGGQGNSPLHF
TRBD1	TRBV14	TRBJ1-2	-	TGTGCCAGCAGGAGGGGGCTCAACTATGGCTACACCTTC	CASRRGLNYGYTF
-	TRBV10-1	TRBJ2-7	-	TGCGCCAGCAGTGACCGGGAGATCTATTCCTACGAGCAGTACTTC	CASSDREIYSYEQYF
-	TRBV28	TRBJ2-7	-	TGTGCCAGCAGCTCGATGCGAACTGGCTACGAGCAGTACTTC	CASSSMRTGYEQYF
TRBD2	TRBV6-5	TRBJ2-1	-	TGTGCCAGCAGTTCGCGACTAGCGGGGGGATACGAGCAGTTCTTC	CASSSRLAGGYEQFF
TRBD1	TRBV6-1	TRBJ1-5	-	TGTGCCAGCAGTGAAGGTCCAGGGGGTCAGCCCCAGCATTTT	CASSEGPGGQPQHF
-	TRBV5-6	TRBJ1-6	-	TGTGCCAGCAGCTTCCGGGAGAATAATTCACCCCTCCACTTT	CASSFRENNSPLHF
-	TRBV9	TRBJ2-3	-	TGTGCCAGCAGCGGTGAATACGGGTGGGGGAGGGATACGCAGTATTTT	CASSGEYGWGRDTQYF
-	TRBV29-1	TRBJ1-2	-	TGCAGCGTTGGGGACTGGGCTTATGGCTACACCTTC	CSVGDWAYGYTF
TRBD1	TRBV6-5	TRBJ1-5	-	TGTGCCAGCAGCCGGACAGGGGGCCACCAGCCCCAGCATTTT	CASSRTGGHQPQHF
-	TRBV7-9	TRBJ2-7	-	TGTGCCAGCAGCCCGAGGGATCGTAAGACACCCTACGAGCAGTACTTC	CASSPRDRKTPYEQYF
TRBD2	TRBV27	TRBJ2-7	-	TGTGCCAGCAGTTTGGAACTAGCGGGAGGGTACGAGCAGTACTTC	CASSLELAGGYEQYF
TRBD1	TRBV7-9	TRBJ1-4	-	TGTGCCAGCAGCGCCACCGGGACAGGGGTTGAAAAACTGTTTTTT	CASSATGTGVEKLFF
TRBD1	TRBV18	TRBJ1-5	-	TGTGCCAGCTCACCACTCGTCGCAGGGGGCGAGGGTCAGCCCCAGCATTTT	CASSPLVAGGEGQPQHF
-	TRBV7-9	TRBJ1-5	-	TGTGCCAGCAGCCGAGGACTAACCGGATATAGCAATCAGCCCCAGCATTTT	CASSRGLTGYSNQPQHF
TRBD2	TRBV7-7	TRBJ2-1	-	TGTGCCAGCAGCTTAGTCCTAGCGGGAGCCTACAATGAGCAGTTCTTC	CASSLVLAGAYNEQFF
-	TRBV6-5	TRBJ2-1	-	TGTGCCAGCAGTTGGGACTCCCCTGGGGAGCAGTTCTTC	CASSWDSPGEQFF
-	TRBV7-3	TRBJ2-3	-	TGTGCCAGCAGCCGGACAGCCCTGGATACGCAGTATTTT	CASSRTALDTQYF
TRBD1	TRBV13	TRBJ2-1	-	TGTGCCAGCAGCGTAGGGGGCCTCTCCTACAATGAGCAGTTCTTC	CASSVGGLSYNEQFF
TRBD2	TRBV7-9	TRBJ2-7	-	TGTGCCAGCAGGATCGGTAGCGGGAGCTACGAGCAGTACTTC	CASRIGSGSYEQYF
-	TRBV6-1	TRBJ1-5	-	TGTGCCAGCAGTGAGAGCTCCAATCAGCCCCAGCATTTT	CASSESSNQPQHF
TRBD1	TRBV5-1	TRBJ2-1	-	TGCGCCAGCAGCTTGCGGACAGGGGGTTCATACAATGAGCAGTTCTTC	CASSLRTGGSYNEQFF
TRBD1	TRBV30	TRBJ1-5	-	TGTGCCTGGAGCAGTGACAGGGTCGGGCAGCCCCAGCATTTT	CAWSSDRVGQPQHF
-	TRBV6-5	TRBJ1-1	-	TGTGCCAGCAGTGCGGGCCCGAACACTGAAGCTTTCTTT	CASSAGPNTEAFF
-	TRBV7-7	TRBJ2-1	-	TGTGCTAGCAGCTTAACCCAGGGATACAATGAGCAGTTCTTC	CASSLTQGYNEQFF
TRBD2	TRBV9	TRBJ2-7	-	TGTGCCAGCAGCCCGGGGAGGGTATCCCACGAGCAGTACTTC	CASSPGRVSHEQYF
-	TRBV7-8	TRBJ1-1	-	TGTGCCAGCAGTTCCGGACGGGAAAAAGCTTTCTTT	CASSSGREKAFF
TRBD1	TRBV7-9	TRBJ2-7	-	TGTGCCAGCAGCCCTGGGACAGAGTACGAGCAGTACTTC	CASSPGTEYEQYF
TRBD1	TRBV5-1	TRBJ1-1	-	TGCGCCAGCAGTCAGGGGGTGAACACTGAAGCTTTCTTT	CASSQGVNTEAFF